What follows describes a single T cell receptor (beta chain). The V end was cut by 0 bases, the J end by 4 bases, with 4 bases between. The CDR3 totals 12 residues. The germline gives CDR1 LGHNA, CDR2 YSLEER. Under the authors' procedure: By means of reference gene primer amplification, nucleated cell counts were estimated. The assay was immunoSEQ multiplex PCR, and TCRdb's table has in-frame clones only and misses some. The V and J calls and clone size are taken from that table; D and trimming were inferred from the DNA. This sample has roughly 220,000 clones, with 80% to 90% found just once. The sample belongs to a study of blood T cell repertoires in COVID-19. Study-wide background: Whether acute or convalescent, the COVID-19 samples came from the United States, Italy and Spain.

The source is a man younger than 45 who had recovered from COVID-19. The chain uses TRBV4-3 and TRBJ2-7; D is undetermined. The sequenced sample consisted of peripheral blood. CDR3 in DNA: TGCGCCAGCAGCCAAGACGGGTACGAGCAGTACTTC. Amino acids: CASSQDGYEQYF.